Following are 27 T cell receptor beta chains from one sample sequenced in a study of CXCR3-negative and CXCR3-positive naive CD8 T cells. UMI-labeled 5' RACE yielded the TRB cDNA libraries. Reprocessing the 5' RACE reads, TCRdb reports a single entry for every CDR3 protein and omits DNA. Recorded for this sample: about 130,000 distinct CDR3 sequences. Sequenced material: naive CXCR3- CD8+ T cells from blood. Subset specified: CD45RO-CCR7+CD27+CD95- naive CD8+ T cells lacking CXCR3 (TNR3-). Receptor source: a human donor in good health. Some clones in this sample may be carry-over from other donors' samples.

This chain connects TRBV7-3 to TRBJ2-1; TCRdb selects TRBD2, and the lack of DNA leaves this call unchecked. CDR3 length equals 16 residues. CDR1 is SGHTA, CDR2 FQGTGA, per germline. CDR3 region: CASSPVLTGAWNEQFF.

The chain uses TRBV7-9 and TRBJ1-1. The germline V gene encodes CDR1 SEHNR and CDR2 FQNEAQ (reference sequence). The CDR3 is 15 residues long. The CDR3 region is CASSLERISGTEAFF.

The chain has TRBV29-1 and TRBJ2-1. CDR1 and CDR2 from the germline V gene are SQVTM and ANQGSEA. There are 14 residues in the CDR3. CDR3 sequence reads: CSVEEGSEYNEQFF.

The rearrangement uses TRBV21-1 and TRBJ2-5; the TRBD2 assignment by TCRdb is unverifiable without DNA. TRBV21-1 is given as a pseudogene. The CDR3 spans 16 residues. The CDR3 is CASSSQVPGLTETQYF.

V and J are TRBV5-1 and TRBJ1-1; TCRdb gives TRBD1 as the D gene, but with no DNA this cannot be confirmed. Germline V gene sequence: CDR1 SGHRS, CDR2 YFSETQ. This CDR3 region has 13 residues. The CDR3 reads CASSPVGGTEAFF.

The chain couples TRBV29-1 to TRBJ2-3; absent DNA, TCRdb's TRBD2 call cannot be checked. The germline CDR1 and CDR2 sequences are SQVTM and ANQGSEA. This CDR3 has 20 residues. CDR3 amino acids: CSVEESASVHHRRFTDTQYF.

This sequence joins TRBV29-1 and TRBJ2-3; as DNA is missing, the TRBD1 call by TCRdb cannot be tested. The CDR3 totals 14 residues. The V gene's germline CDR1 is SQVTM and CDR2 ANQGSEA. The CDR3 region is CSVVVGYPGDTQYF.

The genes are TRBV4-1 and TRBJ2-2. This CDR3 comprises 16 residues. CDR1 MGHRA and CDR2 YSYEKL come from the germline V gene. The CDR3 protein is CASSQVLAENTGELFF.

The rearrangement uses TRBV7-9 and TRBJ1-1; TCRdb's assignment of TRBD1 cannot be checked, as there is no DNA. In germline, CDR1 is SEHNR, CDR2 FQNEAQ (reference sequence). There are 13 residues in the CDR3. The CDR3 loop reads CASTNMGDAEAFF.

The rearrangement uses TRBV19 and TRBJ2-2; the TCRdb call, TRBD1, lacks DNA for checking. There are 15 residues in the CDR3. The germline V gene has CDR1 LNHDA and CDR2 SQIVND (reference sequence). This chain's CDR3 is CASSWGQGLTGELFF.

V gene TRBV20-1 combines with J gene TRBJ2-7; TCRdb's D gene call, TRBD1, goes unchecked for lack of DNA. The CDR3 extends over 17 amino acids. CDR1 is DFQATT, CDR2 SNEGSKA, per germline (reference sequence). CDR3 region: CSARDTSGGFSSYEQYF.

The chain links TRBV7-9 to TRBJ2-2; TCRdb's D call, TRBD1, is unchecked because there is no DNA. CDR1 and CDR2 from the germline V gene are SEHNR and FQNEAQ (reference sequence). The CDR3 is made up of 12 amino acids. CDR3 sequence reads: CASTIGAGELFF.

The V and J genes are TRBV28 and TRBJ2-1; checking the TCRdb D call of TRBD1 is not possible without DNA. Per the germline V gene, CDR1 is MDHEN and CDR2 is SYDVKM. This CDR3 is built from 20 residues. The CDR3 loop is CASSLDILVRQGGYYNEQFF.

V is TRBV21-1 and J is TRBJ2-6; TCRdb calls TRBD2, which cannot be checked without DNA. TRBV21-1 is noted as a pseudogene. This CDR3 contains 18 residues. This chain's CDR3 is CASSIPSGAQSGANVLTF.

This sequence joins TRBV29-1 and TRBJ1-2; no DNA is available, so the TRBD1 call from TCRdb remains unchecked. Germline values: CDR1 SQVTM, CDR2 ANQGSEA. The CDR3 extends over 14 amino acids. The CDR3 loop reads CSVEGQGAFYGYTF. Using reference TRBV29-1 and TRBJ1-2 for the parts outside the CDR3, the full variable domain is SAVISQKPSRDICQRGTSLTIQCQVDSQVTMMFWYRQQPGQSLTLIATANQGSEATYESGFVIDKFPISRPNLTFSTLTVSNMSPEDSSIYLCSVEGQGAFYGYTFGSGTRLTVV.

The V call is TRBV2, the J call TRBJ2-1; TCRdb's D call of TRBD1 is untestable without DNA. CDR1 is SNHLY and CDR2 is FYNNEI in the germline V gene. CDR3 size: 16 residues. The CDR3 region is CASTAVDSISYNEQFF. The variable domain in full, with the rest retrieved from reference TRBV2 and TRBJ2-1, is EPEVTQTPSHQVTQMGQEVILRCVPISNHLYFYWYRQILGQKVEFLVSFYNNEISEKSEIFDDQFSVERPDGSNFTLKIRSTKLEDSAMYFCASTAVDSISYNEQFFGPGTRLTVL.

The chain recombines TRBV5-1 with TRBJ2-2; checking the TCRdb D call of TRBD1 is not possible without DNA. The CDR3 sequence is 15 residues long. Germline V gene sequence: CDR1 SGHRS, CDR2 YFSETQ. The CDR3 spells CASSLGDTPTGELFF.

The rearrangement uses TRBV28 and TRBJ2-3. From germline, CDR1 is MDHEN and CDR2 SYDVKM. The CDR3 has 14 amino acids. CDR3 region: CASSLRVSGDTQYF.

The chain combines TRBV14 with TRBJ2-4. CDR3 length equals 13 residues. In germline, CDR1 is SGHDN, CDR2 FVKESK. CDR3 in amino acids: CASSQVGRGEQYF. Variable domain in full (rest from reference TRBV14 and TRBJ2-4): EAGVTQFPSHSVIEKGQTVTLRCDPISGHDNLYWYRRVMGKEIKFLLHFVKESKQDESGMPNNRFLAERTGGTYSTLKVQPAELEDSGVYFCASSQVGRGEQYFGAGTRLSVL.

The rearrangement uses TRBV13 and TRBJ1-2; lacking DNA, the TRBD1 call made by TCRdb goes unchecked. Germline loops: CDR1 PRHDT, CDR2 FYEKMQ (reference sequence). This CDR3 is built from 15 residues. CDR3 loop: CASSFRGYPLSGYTF. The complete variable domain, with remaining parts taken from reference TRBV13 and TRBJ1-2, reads AAGVIQSPRHLIKEKRETATLKCYPIPRHDTVYWYQQGPGQDPQFLISFYEKMQSDKGSIPDRFSAQQFSDYHSELNMSSLELGDSALYFCASSFRGYPLSGYTFGSGTRLTVV.

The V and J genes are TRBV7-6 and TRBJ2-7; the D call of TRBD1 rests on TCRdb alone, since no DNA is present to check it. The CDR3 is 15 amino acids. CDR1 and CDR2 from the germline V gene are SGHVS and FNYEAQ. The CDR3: CASSLADRTGVEQYF.

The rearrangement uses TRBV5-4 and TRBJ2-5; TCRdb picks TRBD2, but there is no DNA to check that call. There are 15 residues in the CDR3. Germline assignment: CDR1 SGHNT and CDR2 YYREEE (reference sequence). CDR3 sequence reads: CASSYALAGKETQYF.

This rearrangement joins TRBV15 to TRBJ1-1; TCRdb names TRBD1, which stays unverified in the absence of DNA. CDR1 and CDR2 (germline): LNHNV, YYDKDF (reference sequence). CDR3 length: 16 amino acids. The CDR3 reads CATSSDLDREYTEAFF.

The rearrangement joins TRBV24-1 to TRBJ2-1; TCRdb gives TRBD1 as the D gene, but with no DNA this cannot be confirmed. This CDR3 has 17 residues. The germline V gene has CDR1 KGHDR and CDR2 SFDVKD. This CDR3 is CATSFAGGPFIGDEQFF.

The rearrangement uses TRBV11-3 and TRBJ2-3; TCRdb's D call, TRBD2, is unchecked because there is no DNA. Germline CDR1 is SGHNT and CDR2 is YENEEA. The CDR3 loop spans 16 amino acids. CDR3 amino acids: CASSELSGGTADTQYF. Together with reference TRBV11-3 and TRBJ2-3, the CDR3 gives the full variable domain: EAGVVQSPRYKIIEKKQPVAFWCNPISGHNTLYWYLQNLGQGPELLIRYENEEAVDDSQLPKDRFSAERLKGVDSTLKIQPAELGDSAVYLCASSELSGGTADTQYFGPGTRLTVL.

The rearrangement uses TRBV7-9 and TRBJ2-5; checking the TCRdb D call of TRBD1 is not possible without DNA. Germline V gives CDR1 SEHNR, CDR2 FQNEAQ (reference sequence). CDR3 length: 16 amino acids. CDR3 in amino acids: CASSLVPDSEKETQYF.

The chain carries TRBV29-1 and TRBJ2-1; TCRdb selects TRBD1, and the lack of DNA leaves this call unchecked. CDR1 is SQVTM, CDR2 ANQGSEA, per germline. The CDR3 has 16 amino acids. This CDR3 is CSVEDHPGAIYNEQFF.